This T cell receptor (beta chain) was identified in a study of control samples from healthy donors and cancer patients. V lost 6 bases and J lost 2, with 11 bases in between. Germline lookup yields CDR1 LGHNA and CDR2 YNFKEQ. The CDR3 has 14 amino acids. Measured with immunoSEQ multiplex PCR; TCRdb has only the in-frame clones, and not every one. Among about 120,000 clones listed, 88% were seen once. This sequence joins TRBV4-2 and TRBJ1-5; TRBD1 might be the D (5 bases). The source is a woman aged 70-85 years in good health. The sample consisted of blood. CDR3 loop: CASRGGVGNQPQHF. The DNA for the CDR3 is TGTGCCAGCAGGGGGGGGGTCGGCAATCAGCCCCAGCATTTT.